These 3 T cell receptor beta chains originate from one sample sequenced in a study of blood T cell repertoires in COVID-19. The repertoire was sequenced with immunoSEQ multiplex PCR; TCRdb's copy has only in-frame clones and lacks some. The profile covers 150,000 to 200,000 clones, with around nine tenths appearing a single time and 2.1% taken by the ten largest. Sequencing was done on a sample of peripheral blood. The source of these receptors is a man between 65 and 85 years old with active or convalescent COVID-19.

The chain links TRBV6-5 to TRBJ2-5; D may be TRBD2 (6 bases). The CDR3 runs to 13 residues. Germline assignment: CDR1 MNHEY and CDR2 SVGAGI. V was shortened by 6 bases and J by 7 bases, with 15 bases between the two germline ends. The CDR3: CASSVLGLGTQYF. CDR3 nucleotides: TGTGCCAGCAGCGTGCTGGGACTCGGGACCCAGTACTTC.

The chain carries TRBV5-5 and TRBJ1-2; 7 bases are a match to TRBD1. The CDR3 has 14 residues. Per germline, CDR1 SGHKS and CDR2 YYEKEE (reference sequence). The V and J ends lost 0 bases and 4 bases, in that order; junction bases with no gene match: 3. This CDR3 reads CASSLGDSPYGYTF. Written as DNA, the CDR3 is TGTGCCAGCAGCTTGGGGGACAGCCCCTATGGCTACACCTTC.

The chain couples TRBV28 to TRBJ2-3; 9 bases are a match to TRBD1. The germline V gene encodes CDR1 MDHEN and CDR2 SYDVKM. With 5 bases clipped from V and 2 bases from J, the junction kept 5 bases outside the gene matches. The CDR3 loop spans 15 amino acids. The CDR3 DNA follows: TGTGCCAGCAGTCAGACACAGGGGGCCACAGATACGCAGTATTTT. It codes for CASSQTQGATDTQYF.